What follows describes a single TCR beta chain. No antigen is known for it. Clones were sequenced by immunoSEQ multiplex PCR, and TCRdb holds only the in-frame ones, with some missing. In the table there are roughly 11,000 clones, 84% of which are singletons. Trimming took 4 bases from V and 1 from J, leaving 13 bases between them. Germline CDR1 reads KGHSH; CDR2 reads LQKENI. CDR3 length: 15 amino acids. The sample comes from a study of tumor-infiltrating lymphocytes in localized non-small cell lung cancer. The study's findings and limits: Each assay used a separate piece of the same tissue. T-cell fraction did not differ between immunotypes IM1 and IM2.

The chain carries TRBV18 and TRBJ1-1; D might be TRBD1 (6 bases). The sequenced sample was lung tumor tissue. The receptor was derived from a human donor with non-small cell lung cancer. CDR3 loop: CASSQQGNGNTEAFF. The CDR3 nucleotides read TGTGCCAGCTCACAACAGGGTAACGGGAACACTGAAGCTTTCTTT.